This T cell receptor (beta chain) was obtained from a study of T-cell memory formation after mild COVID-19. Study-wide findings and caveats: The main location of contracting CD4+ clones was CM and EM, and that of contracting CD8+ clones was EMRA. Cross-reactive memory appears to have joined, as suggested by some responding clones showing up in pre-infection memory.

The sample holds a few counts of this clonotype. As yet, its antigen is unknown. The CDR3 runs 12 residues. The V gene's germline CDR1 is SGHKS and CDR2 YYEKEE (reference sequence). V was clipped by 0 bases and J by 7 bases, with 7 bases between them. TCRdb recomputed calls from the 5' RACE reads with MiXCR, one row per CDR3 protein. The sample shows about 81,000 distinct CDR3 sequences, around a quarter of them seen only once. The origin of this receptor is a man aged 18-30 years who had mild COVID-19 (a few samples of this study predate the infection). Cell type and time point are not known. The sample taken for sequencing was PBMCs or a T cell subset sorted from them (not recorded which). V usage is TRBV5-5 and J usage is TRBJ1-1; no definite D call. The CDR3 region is CASSLEVHEAFF. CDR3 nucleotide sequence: TGTGCCAGCAGCTTGGAGGTCCATGAAGCTTTCTTT.